This T cell receptor beta chain was profiled in a study of T-cell reconstitution after alpha-beta-depleted transplantation in children. Germline-derived CDR1 and CDR2 are MNHNS and SASEGT. This CDR3 has 14 amino acids. V was clipped by 7 bases and J by 1 base, with 13 bases between them. Using unique molecular identifiers, the investigators prepared the TCRbeta library. TCRdb processed the PCR reads anew with MiXCR; each CDR3 protein has one entry. Of around 200,000 distinct CDR3 sequences listed, 6.5% to 7.5% are singletons. This clonotype was counted ten times or more. V gene TRBV6-1 combines with J gene TRBJ1-1; tentatively, D is TRBD1 (5 bases). The clonotype originates from a human donor who donated a stem cell graft to a child with Wiskott-Aldrich syndrome. Specimen: PBMCs from the stem cell graft donor, collected from the stem cell graft. The CDR3 is CASTMGLENTEAFF. The CDR3 nucleotides read TGTGCCAGCACCATGGGACTGGAGAACACTGAAGCTTTCTTT.